The 24 T cell receptor beta chains reported below all come from one sample, sequenced in a study of blood T cell repertoires in COVID-19. Only in-frame clones appear in the TCRdb table, and some are missing; sequencing was by immunoSEQ multiplex PCR. The sample carries about 360,000 clones, about 90% recorded once. Sequencing was carried out using PBMCs or T cells enriched from blood (not recorded which). The receptors originated from a man aged 25-40 years who had recovered from COVID-19.

The chain combines TRBV19 with TRBJ2-7; D is perhaps TRBD2 (6 bases). CDR1 and CDR2 (germline): LNHDA, SQIVND (reference sequence). V was cut by 4 bases and J by 1 base, with 14 bases left in between. The CDR3 is made up of 15 amino acids. In DNA, the CDR3 is TGTGCCAGTAGTAGTCCGGGAGAATTTTCCTACGAGCAGTACTTC. Protein sequence: CASSSPGEFSYEQYF.

J is TRBJ2-7 and V is TRBV6-6, with a weak D call TRBD2 (5 bases). V lost 6 bases and J lost 4, with 22 bases in between. This CDR3 region has 16 residues. CDR1 is MNHNY and CDR2 is SVGAGI in the germline V gene (reference sequence). The chain's CDR3 is CASRPKAGKRVYEQYF. The CDR3 DNA is TGTGCCAGCAGGCCTAAAGCCGGGAAAAGGGTTTACGAGCAGTACTTC.

This clone was seen just once. This chain joins TRBV7-9 and TRBJ2-7; unclear D gene. The CDR3 totals 13 residues. V dropped 0 bases and J dropped 3 bases, with 6 bases sitting between them. CDR1 is SEHNR and CDR2 is FQNEAQ in the germline V gene (reference sequence). In DNA form, the CDR3 reads TGTGCCAGCAGCTTAGCGGGCATCTACGAGCAGTACTTC. It codes for CASSLAGIYEQYF.

The CDR3 sequence is CASSQERVRGTEAFF. The CDR3 DNA reads as TGTGCCAGCAGCCAAGAGCGGGTCCGGGGCACTGAAGCTTTCTTT. V usage is TRBV4-2 and J usage is TRBJ1-1; no reliable D call. The germline gives CDR1 LGHNA, CDR2 YNFKEQ. V shed 0 bases and J shed 4 bases, with 12 bases lying between them. This CDR3 has 15 amino acids.

This chain links TRBV6-2 or TRBV6-3 with TRBJ1-1, with 9 bases matching TRBD1. J lost 1 base, V lost 0 bases, and 6 bases had no gene match. Germline V lookup: CDR1 MNHEY, CDR2 SVGEGT. The CDR3 extends over 17 amino acids. The CDR3 nucleotides read TGTGCCAGCAGTTACTCGAGGTGGGGACAGGGGAACACTGAAGCTTTCTTT. It encodes CASSYSRWGQGNTEAFF.

This clone occurred once. The chain uses TRBV7-3 and TRBJ2-2, with D possibly TRBD2 on 5 matching bases. The V end was cut by 1 base, the J end by 5 bases, with 8 bases between. This CDR3 has 14 amino acids. Germline V gene data show CDR1 as SGHTA and CDR2 as FQGTGA. The CDR3 bases are TGTGCCAGCAGCTTAAGGCCGGGGACCGGGGAGCTGTTTTTT. It translates to CASSLRPGTGELFF.

The chain joins TRBV20-1 to TRBJ2-3, with unresolved D. The germline V and J ends were trimmed by 5 bases and 4 bases, with 7 bases remaining between them. The CDR3 extends over 11 amino acids. Germline-derived CDR1 and CDR2 are DFQATT and SNEGSKA (reference sequence). For the CDR3, the DNA is TGCAGTGCTGGCATGTCAGATACGCAGTATTTT. Encoded protein: CSAGMSDTQYF.

The J gene is TRBJ1-2, the V gene TRBV5-1; D remains unclear. V dropped 1 base and J dropped 0 bases, with 16 bases sitting between them. This CDR3 comprises 17 residues. CDR1 SGHRS and CDR2 YFSETQ come from the germline V gene. CDR3 sequence reads: CASSLSGGSGANYGYTF. The CDR3 coding sequence is TGCGCCAGCAGCTTGAGCGGTGGTTCCGGAGCTAACTATGGCTACACCTTC. Together with reference TRBV5-1 and TRBJ1-2, the CDR3 gives the full variable domain: KAGVTQTPRYLIKTRGQQVTLSCSPISGHRSVSWYQQTPGQGLQFLFEYFSETQRNKGNFPGRFSGRQFSNSRSEMNVSTLELGDSALYLCASSLSGGSGANYGYTFGSGTRLTVV.

The chain joins TRBV19 to TRBJ1-2; no clear D. The CDR3 consists of 15 residues. The germline CDR1 and CDR2 sequences are LNHDA and SQIVND (reference sequence). Trimming removed 7 bases at V and 4 bases at J, with 19 bases between. In DNA form, the CDR3 reads TGTGCCAGTACCGCTATGGTGGAGGTCGGCTATGGCTACACCTTC. Residues: CASTAMVEVGYGYTF.

The chain uses TRBV18 and TRBJ2-1; TRBD1 matches at 11 bases. The ends lost 3 bases at V and 4 bases at J; junction bases unmatched: 2. Germline V lookup: CDR1 KGHSH, CDR2 LQKENI. The CDR3 contains 15 residues. The CDR3 DNA reads as TGTGCCAGCTCACCGGGACAGGGGGGTTACAATGAGCAGTTCTTC. The encoded protein is CASSPGQGGYNEQFF.

The V gene is TRBV19, the J gene TRBJ2-2, with 7 bases aligning to TRBD1. Per germline, CDR1 LNHDA and CDR2 SQIVND (reference sequence). V was clipped by 7 bases and J by 3 bases; unmatched bases: 5. The CDR3 length is 14 residues. CDR3 in amino acids: CASINQGDTGELFF. In DNA form, the CDR3 reads TGTGCCAGTATAAACCAGGGGGACACCGGGGAGCTGTTTTTT.

The CDR3 bases are TGTGCCAGTAGTGACTACTACGAGCAGTACTTC. Translated: CASSDYYEQYF. The rearrangement joins TRBV19 to TRBJ2-7, with a tentative D call TRBD2 (5 bases). The CDR3 has 11 amino acids. The V end was cut by 5 bases, the J end by 3 bases, with 5 bases between. Germline CDR1 LNHDA, CDR2 SQIVND (reference sequence).

DNA of the CDR3: TGTGCAGACCGGGAGTTTCAATCCTTCTATGGCTACACCTTC. Its translation is CADREFQSFYGYTF. V is TRBV6-5 and J is TRBJ1-2; D is ambiguous. This CDR3 is built from 14 residues. From germline, CDR1 is MNHEY and CDR2 SVGAGI.

The genes are TRBV3-1 (or the pseudogene TRBV3-2) and TRBJ1-5; D might be TRBD1 (6 bases). The germline V gene encodes CDR1 LGHDT and CDR2 YNNKEL (reference sequence). The length of the CDR3 is 15 residues. V gave up 1 base and J gave up 2 bases, with 9 bases separating them. The CDR3 DNA reads TGTGCCAGCAGCCAAGTACAGGGAGGCAATCAGCCCCAGCATTTT. Its translation is CASSQVQGGNQPQHF.

The chain has TRBV3-1 (or the pseudogene TRBV3-2) and TRBJ1-5; the match to TRBD1 covers 7 bases. With 5 bases clipped from V and 9 bases from J, the junction kept 10 bases outside the gene matches. Per the germline V gene, CDR1 is LGHDT and CDR2 is YNNKEL (reference sequence). The length of the CDR3 is 14 residues. This CDR3 is CASSTQGNLRPQHF. Here the CDR3 DNA reads TGTGCCAGCAGCACACAGGGGAACCTCCGGCCCCAGCATTTT.

The chain couples TRBV19 to TRBJ1-1; D is ambiguous. The CDR3 contains 11 residues. V was pared by 1 base and J by 7 bases, with 4 bases between. Germline V gives CDR1 LNHDA, CDR2 SQIVND (reference sequence). As DNA, the CDR3 is TGTGCCAGTAGTATAGTCAGTGAAGCTTTCTTT. Amino acids: CASSIVSEAFF.

The chain links TRBV11-2 to TRBJ2-2, with 7 bases aligning to TRBD1. Germline assignment: CDR1 SGHAT and CDR2 FQNNGV. The trim removed 11 bases at V and 7 bases at J, leaving 7 bases unmatched. The CDR3 spans 12 residues. The CDR3 nucleotides read TGTGCCCAGAGGGGGCGGAGCGGGGAGCTGTTTTTT. This sequence encodes CAQRGRSGELFF.

The chain combines TRBV4-1 with TRBJ2-1; a weak D match, TRBD2 (6 bases). V lost 5 bases and J 3 bases, leaving 23 bases between the germline ends. The germline V gene encodes CDR1 MGHRA and CDR2 YSYEKL. The CDR3 loop spans 18 amino acids. The DNA for the CDR3 is TGCGCCAGCAGCTACCAGCTTTCCCGGGGGTCTAACTACAATGAGCAGTTCTTC. It translates to CASSYQLSRGSNYNEQFF.

Only one count was recorded for this clone. V usage is TRBV7-9 and J usage is TRBJ2-1, with no clear D. The CDR3 is 12 residues long. V gave up 1 base and J gave up 8 bases, with 6 bases separating them. The germline V gene has CDR1 SEHNR and CDR2 FQNEAQ (reference sequence). The CDR3 DNA follows: TGTGCCAGCAGCTTAGTTATAGATGAGCAGTTCTTC. It codes for CASSLVIDEQFF.

This clone was picked up a small number of times. The chain recombines TRBV6-5 with TRBJ1-4; 8 nucleotides align to TRBD1. Germline CDR1 MNHEY, CDR2 SVGAGI. The V segment lost 6 bases and the J segment 10 bases; nucleotides outside the gene matches: 13. The CDR3 extends over 15 amino acids. The CDR3 region has the DNA TGTGCCAGCAGACCTCCAGGGGGCGCGTTCGGAAAACTGTTTTTT. Amino acids: CASRPPGGAFGKLFF.

The chain joins TRBV5-8 to TRBJ1-1; possible D gene TRBD1, 5 bases. The CDR3 loop spans 15 amino acids. V shed 5 bases and J shed 0 bases, with 14 bases lying between them. Per germline, CDR1 SGHTS and CDR2 YDEGEE. The DNA of the CDR3 is TGTGCCAGCAGATTGTTAAGGGGTATGAACACTGAAGCTTTCTTT. This gives the protein CASRLLRGMNTEAFF.

The chain combines TRBV24-1 with TRBJ2-3, with 10 nucleotides matching TRBD1. Germline V gene sequence: CDR1 KGHDR, CDR2 SFDVKD. The CDR3 contains 14 residues. Trimming cost V 4 bases and J 5 bases; bases outside gene matches: 2. The CDR3 region has the DNA TGTGCCACCAGTGACCGGGACAGGGGAGATACGCAGTATTTT. The encoded protein is CATSDRDRGDTQYF.

The gene calls are TRBV2 and TRBJ1-6, with 8 bases lining up with TRBD1. CDR3 length equals 13 residues. The V and J ends lost 11 bases and 7 bases, in that order; junction bases with no gene match: 7. In germline, CDR1 is SNHLY, CDR2 FYNNEI. CDR3 region: CAGRDRLNSPLHF. The CDR3 DNA sequence: TGTGCCGGGCGGGACAGGTTAAATTCACCCCTCCACTTT.

V and J are TRBV3-1 (or the pseudogene TRBV3-2) and TRBJ2-5; the D is unclear. Deletions cut 1 base from V and 5 bases from J, with 11 bases between. This CDR3 has 14 residues. The germline gives CDR1 LGHDT, CDR2 YNNKEL (reference sequence). The chain's CDR3 is CASSQVVQWETQYF. CDR3 bases: TGTGCCAGCAGCCAAGTTGTTCAGTGGGAGACCCAGTACTTC.